The following is a T cell receptor beta chain sequence with its context. Its cognate antigen is unknown. Trimming took 4 bases from V and 5 from J, leaving 11 bases between them. Germline V lookup: CDR1 SGDLS, CDR2 YYNGEE. This CDR3 is 13 amino acids long. Via MiXCR, TCRdb re-called the reads, giving one row per CDR3 protein. The data contain 650,000 to 850,000 distinct CDR3 sequences, 25% to 30% of them seen just once; the ten biggest clones take up over 10%. These data are taken from a study of T cell repertoires in cytomegalovirus infection. Overall study: Shared public TCR beta signatures pointed to both CMV infection and a matching HLA type.

Overall study results and limits: Clonotype analysis showed dominance of the ex vivo response by HLA-C-restricted CMV-specific TCR beta clonotypes. Totalled public TCR beta family frequency picked out people who carried CMV plus the relevant HLA.

The chain has TRBV9 and TRBJ2-3, with no clear D. This TCR was recovered from a human donor in good health (CMV status not recorded). Some clones in this sample may be carry-over from other donors' samples. Sequenced material: cultured CD8+ T cells from PBMCs, taken from culture after CMV antigen stimulation. CDR3 protein: CASSSNQQDTQYF. CDR3 nucleotides: TGTGCCAGCAGCTCTAACCAGCAAGATACGCAGTATTTT.